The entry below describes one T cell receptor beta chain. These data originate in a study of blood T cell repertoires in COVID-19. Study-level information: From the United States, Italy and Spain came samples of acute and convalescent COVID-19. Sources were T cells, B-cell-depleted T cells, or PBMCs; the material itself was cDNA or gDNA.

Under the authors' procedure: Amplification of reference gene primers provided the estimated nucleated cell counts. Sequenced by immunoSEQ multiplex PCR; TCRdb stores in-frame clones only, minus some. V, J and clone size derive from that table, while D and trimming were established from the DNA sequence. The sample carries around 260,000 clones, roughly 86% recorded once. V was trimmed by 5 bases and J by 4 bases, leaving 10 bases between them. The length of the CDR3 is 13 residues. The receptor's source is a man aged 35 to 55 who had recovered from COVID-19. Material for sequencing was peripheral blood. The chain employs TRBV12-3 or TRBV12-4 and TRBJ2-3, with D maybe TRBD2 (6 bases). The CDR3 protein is CASSAGTPDTQYF. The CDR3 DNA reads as TGTGCCAGCAGTGCGGGGACCCCAGATACGCAGTATTTT.